Listed below are T cell receptor beta chains from one sample, sequenced in a study of blood T cell repertoires in COVID-19. Sequencing used immunoSEQ multiplex PCR; TCRdb keeps in-frame clones, though not all of them. The sample carries 150,000 to 160,000 clones, 80% recorded once. Sequenced: peripheral blood. These receptors originate from a man aged 55 to 69 with acute or convalescent COVID-19. The conserved cysteine and the conserved F or W are not part of the CDR3 here. The order of the fields is V gene, J gene, CDR3 protein.

V gene: TRBV9
J gene: TRBJ2-3
CDR3 protein: ASSKGLAGVGDTQY

V gene: TRBV23-1
J gene: TRBJ2-7
CDR3 protein: ATTTGTGGKDYSYEQY

V gene: TRBV2
J gene: TRBJ2-3
CDR3 protein: ASGLIRGTDTQY

V gene: TRBV28
J gene: TRBJ2-5
CDR3 protein: ASSLRQGEETQY

V gene: TRBV7-8
J gene: TRBJ2-5
CDR3 protein: ASSSRGGSGAETQY

V gene: TRBV29-1
J gene: TRBJ2-6
CDR3 protein: SVTQGSSGANVLT

V gene: TRBV9
J gene: TRBJ2-1
CDR3 protein: ASSPQVGDEQF

V gene: TRBV2
J gene: TRBJ1-2
CDR3 protein: ASSNRGRGYGYT

V gene: TRBV21-1
J gene: TRBJ2-5
CDR3 protein: ASSPGDGRGAHCLETQY

V gene: TRBV7-2
J gene: TRBJ1-5
CDR3 protein: ASSLQGAEGPQH

V gene: TRBV10-2
J gene: TRBJ1-6
CDR3 protein: ASSESGGSPLH

V gene: TRBV5-1
J gene: TRBJ2-7
CDR3 protein: ASSRQDRDEQY

V gene: TRBV30
J gene: TRBJ1-2
CDR3 protein: AWSGQNYGYT

V gene: TRBV28
J gene: TRBJ2-7
CDR3 protein: ASATGPYEQY

V gene: TRBV5-4
J gene: TRBJ2-2
CDR3 protein: ASSHSRTGAPGELF

V gene: TRBV14
J gene: TRBJ1-3
CDR3 protein: ASSQDFLAGNTIY

V gene: TRBV5-4
J gene: TRBJ2-3
CDR3 protein: ASSFNKLAGGSTDTQY

V gene: TRBV7-3
J gene: TRBJ1-6
CDR3 protein: ASSKQGTGNSPLH

V gene: TRBV19
J gene: TRBJ1-2
CDR3 protein: ASSMDTRPGGYT

V gene: TRBV7-8
J gene: TRBJ1-5
CDR3 protein: ASSLGQPSNQPQH

V gene: TRBV18
J gene: TRBJ2-7
CDR3 protein: ASSPTVSSYEQY

V gene: TRBV30
J gene: TRBJ2-7
CDR3 protein: AWSAHGSGLRSYEQY

V gene: TRBV9
J gene: TRBJ2-3
CDR3 protein: ASSVGAGGPDTQY

V gene: TRBV2
J gene: TRBJ2-5
CDR3 protein: ASSRDTRETQY

V gene: TRBV6-2/TRBV6-3
J gene: TRBJ2-7
CDR3 protein: ASSSAGSDYEQY

V gene: TRBV5-1
J gene: TRBJ2-5
CDR3 protein: ASSSSPEETQY

V gene: TRBV7-2
J gene: TRBJ2-7
CDR3 protein: ASSENRGPLYEQY

V gene: TRBV2
J gene: TRBJ2-2
CDR3 protein: ASRRDTSSTGELF

V gene: TRBV9
J gene: TRBJ2-5
CDR3 protein: ASSVGGDRLQETQY

V gene: TRBV19
J gene: TRBJ1-1
CDR3 protein: ASSIRNSQNTEAF

V gene: TRBV2
J gene: TRBJ2-1
CDR3 protein: ASNPGLAIGYEQF

V gene: TRBV19
J gene: TRBJ2-1
CDR3 protein: ASSIEGAQNEQF

V gene: TRBV19
J gene: TRBJ1-6
CDR3 protein: ASSPEPTGYNSPLH

V gene: TRBV10-3
J gene: TRBJ2-1
CDR3 protein: AISAGSTGNNEQF

V gene: TRBV10-3
J gene: TRBJ1-1
CDR3 protein: AISAHSGEGNTEAF

V gene: TRBV19
J gene: TRBJ2-5
CDR3 protein: ASRSGTGIGTQY

V gene: TRBV5-1
J gene: TRBJ2-3
CDR3 protein: ASSLPGTSGGTDTQY

V gene: TRBV6-6
J gene: TRBJ2-3
CDR3 protein: ASSYPGTDTQY

V gene: TRBV7-9
J gene: TRBJ1-2
CDR3 protein: ASSFPGVGYGYT

V gene: TRBV9
J gene: TRBJ2-3
CDR3 protein: ASSQTSGRVVADTQY

V gene: TRBV3-1/TRBV3-2
J gene: TRBJ1-5
CDR3 protein: ASSQVEGRPNQPQH

V gene: TRBV7-6
J gene: TRBJ2-3
CDR3 protein: ASSLARPPWDTQY

V gene: TRBV9
J gene: TRBJ1-6
CDR3 protein: ASSKGDHYSPLH

V gene: TRBV6-5
J gene: TRBJ2-3
CDR3 protein: ASRSPSGTDTQY

V gene: TRBV5-4
J gene: TRBJ2-6
CDR3 protein: ASSLVAGGGANVLT

V gene: TRBV5-4
J gene: TRBJ2-1
CDR3 protein: ASSPPKPSYNEQF

V gene: TRBV24-1
J gene: TRBJ2-3
CDR3 protein: ATSRGSLAATTDTQY

V gene: TRBV9
J gene: TRBJ2-7
CDR3 protein: ASSVSPGGRTYEQY

V gene: TRBV10-3
J gene: TRBJ2-2
CDR3 protein: AITPGLAKNTGELF

V gene: TRBV19
J gene: TRBJ1-4
CDR3 protein: ASSFGQVYEKLF

V gene: TRBV6-2/TRBV6-3
J gene: TRBJ2-1
CDR3 protein: ASSYFTSGGLEQF

V gene: TRBV19
J gene: TRBJ1-6
CDR3 protein: ASTNRQGRNSPLH

V gene: TRBV3-1/TRBV3-2
J gene: TRBJ2-3
CDR3 protein: ASSRTSGLTNTQY

V gene: TRBV9
J gene: TRBJ2-3
CDR3 protein: ASSPPSNGDTQY

V gene: TRBV19
J gene: TRBJ1-5
CDR3 protein: ASSKARGSVQPQH